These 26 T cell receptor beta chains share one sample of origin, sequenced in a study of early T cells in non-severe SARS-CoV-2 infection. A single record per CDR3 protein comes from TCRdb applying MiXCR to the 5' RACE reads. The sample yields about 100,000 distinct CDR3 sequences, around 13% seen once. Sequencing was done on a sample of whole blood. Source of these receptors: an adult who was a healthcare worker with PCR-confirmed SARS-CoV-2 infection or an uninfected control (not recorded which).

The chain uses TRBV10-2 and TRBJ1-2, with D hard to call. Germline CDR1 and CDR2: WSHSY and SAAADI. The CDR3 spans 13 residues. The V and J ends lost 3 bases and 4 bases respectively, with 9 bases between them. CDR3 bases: TGCGCCAGCAGTGACTCGGGAGGCTATGGCTACACCTTC. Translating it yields CASSDSGGYGYTF.

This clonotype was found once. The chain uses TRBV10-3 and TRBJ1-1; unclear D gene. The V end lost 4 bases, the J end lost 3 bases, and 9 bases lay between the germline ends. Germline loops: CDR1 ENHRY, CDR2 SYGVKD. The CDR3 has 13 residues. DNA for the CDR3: TGTGCCATCAGTGTGGGCGGAGACACTGAAGCTTTCTTT. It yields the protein CAISVGGDTEAFF.

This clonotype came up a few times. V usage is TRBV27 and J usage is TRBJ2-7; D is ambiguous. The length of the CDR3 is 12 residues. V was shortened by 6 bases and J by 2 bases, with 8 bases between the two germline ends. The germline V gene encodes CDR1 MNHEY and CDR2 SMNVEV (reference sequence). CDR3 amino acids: CASRTDPYEQYF. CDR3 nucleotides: TGTGCCAGCAGAACGGATCCCTACGAGCAGTACTTC.

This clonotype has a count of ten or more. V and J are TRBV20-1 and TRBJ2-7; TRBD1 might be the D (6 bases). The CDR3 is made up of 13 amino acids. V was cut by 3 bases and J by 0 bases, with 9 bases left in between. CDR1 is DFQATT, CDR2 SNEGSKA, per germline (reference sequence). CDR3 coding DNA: TGCAGTGCTAGTCCGGACAGCTCCTACGAGCAGTACTTC. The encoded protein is CSASPDSSYEQYF.

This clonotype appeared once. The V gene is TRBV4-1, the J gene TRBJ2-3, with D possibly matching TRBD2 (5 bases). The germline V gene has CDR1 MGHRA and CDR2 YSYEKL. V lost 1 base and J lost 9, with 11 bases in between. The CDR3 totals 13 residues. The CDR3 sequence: CASSQAGLGTQYF. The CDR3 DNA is TGCGCCAGCAGCCAAGCCGGACTCGGGACGCAGTATTTT.

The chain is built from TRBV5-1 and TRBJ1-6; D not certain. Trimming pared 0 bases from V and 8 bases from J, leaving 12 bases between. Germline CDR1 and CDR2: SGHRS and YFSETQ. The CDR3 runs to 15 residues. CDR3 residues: CASSLEVGVDSPLHF. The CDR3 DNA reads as TGCGCCAGCAGCTTGGAAGTAGGAGTCGATTCACCCCTCCACTTT.

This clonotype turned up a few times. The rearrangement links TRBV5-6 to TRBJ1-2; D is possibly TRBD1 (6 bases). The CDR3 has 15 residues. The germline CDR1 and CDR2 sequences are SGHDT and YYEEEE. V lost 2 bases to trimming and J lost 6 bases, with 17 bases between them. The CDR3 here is CASSLPRAGGHGYTF. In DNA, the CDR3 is TGTGCCAGCAGCTTACCCCGAGCCGGGGGCCATGGCTACACCTTC.

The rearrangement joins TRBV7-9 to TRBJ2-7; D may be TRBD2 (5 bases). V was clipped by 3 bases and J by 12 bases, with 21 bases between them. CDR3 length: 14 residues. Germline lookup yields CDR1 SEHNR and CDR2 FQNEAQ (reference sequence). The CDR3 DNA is TGTGCCAGCAGCTTTGACGCCAGGCTAGCTCATCGGTACTTC. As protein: CASSFDARLAHRYF.

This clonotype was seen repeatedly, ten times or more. In nucleotides, the CDR3 is TGTGCCAGCAGCCCCTCGGGCAGTTCCACAGATACGCAGTATTTT. Translation: CASSPSGSSTDTQYF. This chain connects TRBV7-3 to TRBJ2-3, with D unresolved. CDR1 is SGHTA, CDR2 FQGTGA, per germline. Trimming took off 5 bases at V and 2 bases at J, with 14 bases between the two ends. This CDR3 spans 15 amino acids.

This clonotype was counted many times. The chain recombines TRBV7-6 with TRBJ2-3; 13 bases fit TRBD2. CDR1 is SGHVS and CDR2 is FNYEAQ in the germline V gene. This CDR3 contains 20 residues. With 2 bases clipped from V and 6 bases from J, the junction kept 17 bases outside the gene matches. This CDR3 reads CASSLRPGLAGARGGDTQYF. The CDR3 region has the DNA TGTGCCAGCAGCTTAAGACCCGGACTAGCGGGGGCCCGAGGGGGTGATACGCAGTATTTT.

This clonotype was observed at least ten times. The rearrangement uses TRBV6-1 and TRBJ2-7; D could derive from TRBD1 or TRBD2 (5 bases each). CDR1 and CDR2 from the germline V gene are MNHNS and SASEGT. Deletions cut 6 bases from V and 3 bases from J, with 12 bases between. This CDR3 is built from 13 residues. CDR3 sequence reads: CASSRENNYEQYF. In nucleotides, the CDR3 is TGTGCCAGCAGCAGGGAGAACAACTACGAGCAGTACTTC.

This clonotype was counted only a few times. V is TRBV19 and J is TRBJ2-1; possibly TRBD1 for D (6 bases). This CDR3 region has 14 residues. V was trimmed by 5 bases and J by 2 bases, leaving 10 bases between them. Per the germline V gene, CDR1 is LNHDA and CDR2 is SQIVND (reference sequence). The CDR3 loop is CASSGRGPYNEQFF. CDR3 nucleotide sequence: TGTGCCAGTAGTGGCAGGGGCCCCTACAATGAGCAGTTCTTC. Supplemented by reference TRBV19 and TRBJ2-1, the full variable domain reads DGGITQSPKYLFRKEGQNVTLSCEQNLNHDAMYWYRQDPGQGLRLIYYSQIVNDFQKGDIAEGYSVSREKKESFPLTVTSAQKNPTAFYLCASSGRGPYNEQFFGPGTRLTVL.

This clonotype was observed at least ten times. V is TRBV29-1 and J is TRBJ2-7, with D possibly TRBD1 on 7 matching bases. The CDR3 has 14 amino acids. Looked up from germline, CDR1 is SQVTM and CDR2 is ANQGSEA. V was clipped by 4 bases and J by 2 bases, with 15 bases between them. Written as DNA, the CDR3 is TGCAGCGTTGTAGTCCAGGGGGGAACCTACGAGCAGTACTTC. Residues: CSVVVQGGTYEQYF.

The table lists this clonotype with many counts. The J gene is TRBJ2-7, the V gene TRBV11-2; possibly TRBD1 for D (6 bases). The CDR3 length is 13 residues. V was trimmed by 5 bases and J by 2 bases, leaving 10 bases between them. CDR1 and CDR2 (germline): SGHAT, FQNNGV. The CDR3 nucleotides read TGTGCCAGCAGCAACTACAGGGCCTACGAGCAGTACTTC. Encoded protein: CASSNYRAYEQYF. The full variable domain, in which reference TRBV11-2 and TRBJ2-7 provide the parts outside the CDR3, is EAGVAQSPRYKIIEKRQSVAFWCNPISGHATLYWYQQILGQGPKLLIQFQNNGVVDDSQLPKDRFSAERLKGVDSTLKIQPAKLEDSAVYLCASSNYRAYEQYFGPGTRLTVT.

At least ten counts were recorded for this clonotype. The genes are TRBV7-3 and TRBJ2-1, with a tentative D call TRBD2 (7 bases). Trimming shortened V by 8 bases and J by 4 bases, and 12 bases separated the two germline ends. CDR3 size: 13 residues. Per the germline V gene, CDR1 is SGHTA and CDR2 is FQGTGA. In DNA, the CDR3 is TGTGCCAGCGCGGCGGGGGCTTACAATGAGCAGTTCTTC. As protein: CASAAGAYNEQFF.

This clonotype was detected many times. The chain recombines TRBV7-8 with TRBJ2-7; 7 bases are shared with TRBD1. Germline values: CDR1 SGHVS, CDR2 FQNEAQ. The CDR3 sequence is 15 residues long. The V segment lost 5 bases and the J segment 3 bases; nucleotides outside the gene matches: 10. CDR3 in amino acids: CASSHRTGLNYEQYF. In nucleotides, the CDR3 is TGTGCCAGCAGCCACCGGACAGGCCTAAACTACGAGCAGTACTTC.

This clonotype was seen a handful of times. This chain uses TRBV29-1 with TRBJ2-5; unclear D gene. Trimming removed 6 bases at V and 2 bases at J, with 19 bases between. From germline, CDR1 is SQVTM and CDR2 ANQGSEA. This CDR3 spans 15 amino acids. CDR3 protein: CSVEISRTAQETQYF. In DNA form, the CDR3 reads TGCAGCGTCGAAATTTCCAGGACGGCGCAAGAGACCCAGTACTTC.

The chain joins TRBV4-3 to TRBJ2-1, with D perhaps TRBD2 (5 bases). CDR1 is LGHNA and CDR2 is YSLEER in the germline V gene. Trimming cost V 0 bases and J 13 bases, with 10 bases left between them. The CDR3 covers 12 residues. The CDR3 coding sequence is TGCGCCAGCAGCCAAGATCCAACTAGACAGTTCTTC. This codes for CASSQDPTRQFF.

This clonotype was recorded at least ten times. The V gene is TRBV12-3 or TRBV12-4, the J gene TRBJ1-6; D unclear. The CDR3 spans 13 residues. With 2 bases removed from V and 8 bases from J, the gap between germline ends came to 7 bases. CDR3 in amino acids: CASSLSADSPLHF. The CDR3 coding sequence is TGTGCCAGCAGTTTAAGTGCTGATTCACCCCTCCACTTT.

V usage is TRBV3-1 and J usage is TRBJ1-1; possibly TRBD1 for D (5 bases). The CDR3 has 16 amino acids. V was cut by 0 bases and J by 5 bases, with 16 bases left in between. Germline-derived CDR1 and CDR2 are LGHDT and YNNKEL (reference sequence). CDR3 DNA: TGTGCCAGCAGCCAAGAATCAGGGCTTGGTCGGACTGAAGCTTTCTTT. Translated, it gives CASSQESGLGRTEAFF.

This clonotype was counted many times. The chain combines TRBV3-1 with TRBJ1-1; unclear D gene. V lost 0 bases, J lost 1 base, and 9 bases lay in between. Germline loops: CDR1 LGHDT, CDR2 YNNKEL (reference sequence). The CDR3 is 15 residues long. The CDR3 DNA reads TGTGCCAGCAGCCAAGAACCGAAGACGAACACTGAAGCTTTCTTT. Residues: CASSQEPKTNTEAFF.

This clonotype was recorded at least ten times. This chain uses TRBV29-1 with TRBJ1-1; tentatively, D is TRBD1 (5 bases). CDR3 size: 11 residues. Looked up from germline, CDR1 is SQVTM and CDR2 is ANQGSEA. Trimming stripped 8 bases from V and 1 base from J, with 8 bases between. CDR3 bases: TGCAGCCTGGGGACGAACACTGAAGCTTTCTTT. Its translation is CSLGTNTEAFF.

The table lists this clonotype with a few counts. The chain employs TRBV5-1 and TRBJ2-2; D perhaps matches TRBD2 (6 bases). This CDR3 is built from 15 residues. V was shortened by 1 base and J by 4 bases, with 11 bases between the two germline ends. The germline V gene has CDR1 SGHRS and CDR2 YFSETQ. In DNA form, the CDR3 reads TGCGCCAGCAGCTTGACGGGGGAAATCACCGGGGAGCTGTTTTTT. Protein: CASSLTGEITGELFF.

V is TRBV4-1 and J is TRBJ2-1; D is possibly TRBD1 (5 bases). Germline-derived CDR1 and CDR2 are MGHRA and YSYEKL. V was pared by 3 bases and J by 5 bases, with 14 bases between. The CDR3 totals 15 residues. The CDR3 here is CASSQRRGANNEQFF. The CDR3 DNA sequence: TGCGCCAGCAGCCAGAGAAGGGGCGCGAACAATGAGCAGTTCTTC.

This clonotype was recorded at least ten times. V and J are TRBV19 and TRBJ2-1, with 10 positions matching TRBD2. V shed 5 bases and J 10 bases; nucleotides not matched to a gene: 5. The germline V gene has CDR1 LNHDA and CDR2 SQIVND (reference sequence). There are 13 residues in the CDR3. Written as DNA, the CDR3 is TGTGCCAGTAGTGTCTCGACTAGCGGGGAGCAGTTCTTC. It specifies CASSVSTSGEQFF. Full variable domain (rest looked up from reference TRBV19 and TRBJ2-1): DGGITQSPKYLFRKEGQNVTLSCEQNLNHDAMYWYRQDPGQGLRLIYYSQIVNDFQKGDIAEGYSVSREKKESFPLTVTSAQKNPTAFYLCASSVSTSGEQFFGPGTRLTVL.

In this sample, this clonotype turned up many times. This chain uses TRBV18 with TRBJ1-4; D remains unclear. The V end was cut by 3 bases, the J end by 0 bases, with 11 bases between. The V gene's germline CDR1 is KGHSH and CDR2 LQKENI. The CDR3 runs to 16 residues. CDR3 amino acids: CASSPGISATNEKLFF. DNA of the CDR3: TGTGCCAGCTCACCTGGGATCTCTGCAACTAATGAAAAACTGTTTTTT.